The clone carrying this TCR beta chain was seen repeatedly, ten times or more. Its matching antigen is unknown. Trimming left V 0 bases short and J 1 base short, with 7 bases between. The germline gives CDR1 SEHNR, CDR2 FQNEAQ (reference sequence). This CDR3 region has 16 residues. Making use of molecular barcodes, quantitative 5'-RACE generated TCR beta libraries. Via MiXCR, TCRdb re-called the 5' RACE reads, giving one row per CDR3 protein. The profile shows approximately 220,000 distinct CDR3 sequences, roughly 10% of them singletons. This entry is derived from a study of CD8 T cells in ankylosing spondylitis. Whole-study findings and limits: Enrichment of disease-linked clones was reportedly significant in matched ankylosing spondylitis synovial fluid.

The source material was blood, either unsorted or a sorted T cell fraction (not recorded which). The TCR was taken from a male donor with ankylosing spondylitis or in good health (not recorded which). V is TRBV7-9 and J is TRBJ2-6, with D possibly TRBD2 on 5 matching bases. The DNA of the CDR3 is TGTGCCAGCAGCTTAGCGGGCGGGTCTGGGGCCAACGTCCTGACTTTC. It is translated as CASSLAGGSGANVLTF.